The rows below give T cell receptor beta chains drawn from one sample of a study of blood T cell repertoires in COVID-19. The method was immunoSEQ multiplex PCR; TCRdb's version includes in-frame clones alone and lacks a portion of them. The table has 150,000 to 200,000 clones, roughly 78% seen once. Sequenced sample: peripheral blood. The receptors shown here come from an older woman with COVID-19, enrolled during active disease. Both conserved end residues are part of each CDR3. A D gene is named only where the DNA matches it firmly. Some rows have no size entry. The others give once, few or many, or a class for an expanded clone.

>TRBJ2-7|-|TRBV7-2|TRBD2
CASSLAFEKGGAF
TGTGCCAGCAGCTTAGCGTTCGAGAAGGGAGGGGCCTTC
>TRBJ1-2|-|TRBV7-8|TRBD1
CASSPGTVDGYTF
TGTGCCAGCAGCCCAGGGACAGTCGATGGCTACACCTTC
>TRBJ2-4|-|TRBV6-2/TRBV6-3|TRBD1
CASSPGQDIAKNIQYF
TGTGCCAGCAGCCCGGGACAGGACATAGCCAAAAACATTCAGTACTTC
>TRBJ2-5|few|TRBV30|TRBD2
CAWSLGGRETQYF
TGTGCCTGGAGTCTTGGCGGGAGAGAGACCCAGTACTTC
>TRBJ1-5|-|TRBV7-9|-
CASSVTGSNQPQHF
TGTGCCAGCAGCGTCACAGGGAGCAATCAGCCCCAGCATTTT
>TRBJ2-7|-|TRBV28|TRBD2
CASSLAGGTYEQYF
TGTGCCAGCAGTCTAGCGGGAGGGACCTACGAGCAGTACTTC
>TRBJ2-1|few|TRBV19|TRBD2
CASSQTSPRNEQFF
TGTGCCAGTAGTCAGACTAGCCCAAGGAATGAGCAGTTCTTC
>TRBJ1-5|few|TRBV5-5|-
CASSLGTRGRQPQHF
TGTGCCAGCAGCTTGGGGACCAGGGGCCGCCAGCCCCAGCATTTT
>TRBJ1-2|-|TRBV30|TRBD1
CAWSVLGQGRTGYTF
TGTGCCTGGAGTGTACTTGGACAGGGGAGAACTGGCTACACCTTC
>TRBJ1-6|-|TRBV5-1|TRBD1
CASSFLQGGNSPLHF
TGCGCCAGCAGCTTTCTACAGGGGGGGAATTCACCCCTCCACTTT
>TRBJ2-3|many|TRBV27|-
CASSLRTSTDTQYF
TGTGCCAGCAGTTTACGAACTAGCACAGATACGCAGTATTTT
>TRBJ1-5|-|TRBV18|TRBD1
CASSPTQGAGNQPQHF
TGTGCCAGCTCACCCACTCAGGGGGCGGGCAATCAGCCCCAGCATTTT
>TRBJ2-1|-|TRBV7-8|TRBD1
CASRRGTGPEQFF
TGTGCCAGCAGGAGGGGGACAGGGCCCGAGCAGTTCTTC
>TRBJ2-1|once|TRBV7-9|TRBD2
CASSSQLANKAHEQFF
TGTGCCAGCAGCTCCCAACTAGCGAATAAAGCCCATGAGCAGTTCTTC
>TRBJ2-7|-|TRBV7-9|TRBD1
CASSLVQGGIQEQYF
TGTGCCAGCAGCTTAGTACAGGGGGGAATTCAGGAGCAGTACTTC
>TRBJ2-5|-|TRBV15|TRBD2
CATSRGGGALQETQYF
TGTGCCACCAGCAGAGGGGGAGGGGCGCTGCAAGAGACCCAGTACTTC
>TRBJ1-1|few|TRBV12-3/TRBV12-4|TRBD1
CASRPGGFLEAFF
TGTGCCAGCAGACCAGGGGGGTTCCTTGAAGCTTTCTTT